This T cell receptor (beta chain) stems from a study of blood T cell repertoires in COVID-19. Turning to the study itself: From the United States, Italy and Spain came samples of acute and convalescent COVID-19. PBMCs, B-cell-depleted T cells, or T cells provided the cDNA or gDNA that made up the material.

Under the authors' procedure: For nucleated cells, counts were estimated from reference gene primer amplification. The data were produced by immunoSEQ multiplex PCR, yet TCRdb's version contains in-frame clones alone and is incomplete. The V and J calls and the clone size are those of that table, but D and trimming were determined from the DNA. The table includes roughly 84,000 clones, over 70% detected once. CDR1 SGHDT and CDR2 YYEEEE come from the germline V gene. This CDR3 comprises 12 residues. V lost 0 bases and J 10 bases, leaving 7 bases between the germline ends. Material for sequencing was peripheral blood. This chain links TRBV5-6 with TRBJ1-4; D possibly corresponds to TRBD1 (5 bases). This receptor was taken from a woman aged 45-65 years with acute or convalescent COVID-19. The CDR3 region is CASSLAGGKLFF. The CDR3 DNA is TGTGCCAGCAGCTTGGCCGGGGGAAAACTGTTTTTT.